This T cell receptor beta chain comes out of a study of cytomegalovirus exposure and HLA in healthy donors. The overall study: As an earlier analysis found, roughly 180 million T cells yielded approximately 100 million unique TCR beta sequences. General study findings and limits: In a later analysis, HLA-C alleles had the fewest associated TCRs, DRB1 alleles the most. Owing to their indistinguishability, certain V segments, notably TRBV6-2 and TRBV6-3, were excluded.

With 60 Vbeta and 13 Jbeta primers, the PCR was carried out. Sequencing used immunoSEQ multiplex PCR; TCRdb keeps in-frame clones, though not all of them. The data contain hundreds of thousands of clones, around 88% of them singletons. The CDR3 has 13 amino acids. The germline gives CDR1 ENHRY, CDR2 SYGVKD. Trimming took off 4 bases at V and 4 bases at J, with 10 bases between the two ends. Likely unrecorded immune exposures existed in these nominally healthy donors. Concerning this clone: What it binds is unknown.

The sequence was obtained from a woman in her late teens or twenties in good health and CMV-seronegative. The sample consisted of PBMCs. The chain couples TRBV10-3 to TRBJ1-1; D perhaps matches TRBD1 (5 bases). The CDR3 DNA follows: TGTGCCATCAGTGTTGGGCAGGGCACTGAAGCTTTCTTT. Its protein is CAISVGQGTEAFF.